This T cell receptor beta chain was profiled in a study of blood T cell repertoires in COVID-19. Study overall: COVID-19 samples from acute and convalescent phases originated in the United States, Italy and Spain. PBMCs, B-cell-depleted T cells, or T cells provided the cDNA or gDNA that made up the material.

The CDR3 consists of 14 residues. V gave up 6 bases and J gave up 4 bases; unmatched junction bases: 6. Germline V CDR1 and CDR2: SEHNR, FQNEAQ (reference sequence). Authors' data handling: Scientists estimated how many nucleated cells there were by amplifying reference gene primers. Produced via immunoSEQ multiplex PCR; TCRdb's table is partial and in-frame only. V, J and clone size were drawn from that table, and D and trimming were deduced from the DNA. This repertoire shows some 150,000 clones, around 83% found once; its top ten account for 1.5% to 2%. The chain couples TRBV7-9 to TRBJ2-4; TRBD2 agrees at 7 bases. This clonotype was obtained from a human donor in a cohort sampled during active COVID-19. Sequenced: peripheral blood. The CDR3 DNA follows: TGTGCCAGCAGTAGGGCGGGAGTAAAAAACATTCAGTACTTC. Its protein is CASSRAGVKNIQYF.